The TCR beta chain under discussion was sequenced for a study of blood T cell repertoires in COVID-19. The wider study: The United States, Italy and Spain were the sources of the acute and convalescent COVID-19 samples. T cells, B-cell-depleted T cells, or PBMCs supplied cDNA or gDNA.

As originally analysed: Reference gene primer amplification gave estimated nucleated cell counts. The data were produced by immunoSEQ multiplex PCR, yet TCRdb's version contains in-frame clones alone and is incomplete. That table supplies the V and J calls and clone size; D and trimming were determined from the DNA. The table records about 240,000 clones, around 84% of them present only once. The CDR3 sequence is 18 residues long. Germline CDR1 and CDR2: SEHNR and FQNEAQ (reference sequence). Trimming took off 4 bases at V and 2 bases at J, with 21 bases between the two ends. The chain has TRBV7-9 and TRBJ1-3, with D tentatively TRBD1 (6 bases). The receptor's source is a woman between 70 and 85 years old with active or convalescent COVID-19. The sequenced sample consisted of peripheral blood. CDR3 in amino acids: CASSYTSLQGPAGNTIYF. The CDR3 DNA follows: TGTGCCAGCAGCTACACATCCTTACAGGGTCCCGCTGGAAACACCATATATTTT.